The 14 T cell receptor beta chains below all came from one sample that was sequenced in a study of OX40 agonist ivuxolimab in advanced cancers. The protocol was immunoSEQ multiplex PCR, while the TCRdb copy is restricted to in-frame clones and leaves out a portion. Among approximately 66,000 clones listed, around 89% were seen once. The input for sequencing was CD4+ or CD8+ T cells sorted from blood, taken in a trial of the OX40 agonist ivuxolimab. The receptors were sampled from an adult with an advanced solid tumor such as melanoma, head and neck, liver or kidney cancer.

The chain is built from TRBV5-6 and TRBJ1-6; TRBD1 matches 7 bases. From germline, CDR1 is SGHDT and CDR2 YYEEEE. Trimming took 4 bases from V and 7 from J; bases not matched to a gene: 2. There are 13 residues in the CDR3. The CDR3 spells CASSRDSNSPLHF. The CDR3 DNA sequence: TGTGCCAGCAGCCGGGACAGCAATTCACCCCTCCACTTT.

The CDR3 loop reads CASSEYHGGAGNTIYF. CDR3 sequence (DNA): TGTGCCAGCAGTGAATATCACGGGGGCGCTGGAAACACCATATATTTT. The chain recombines TRBV6-1 with TRBJ1-3; D possibly corresponds to TRBD1 (6 bases). Trimming left V 2 bases short and J 2 bases short, with 13 bases between. Germline V gene data show CDR1 as MNHNS and CDR2 as SASEGT. The CDR3 extends over 16 amino acids.

V gene TRBV7-9 combines with J gene TRBJ1-4; TRBD1 might be the D (5 bases). Germline CDR1 and CDR2: SEHNR and FQNEAQ (reference sequence). CDR3 length: 14 residues. V was trimmed by 6 bases and J by 8 bases, leaving 16 bases between them. CDR3 sequence: CASRPRDEGEKLFF. The CDR3 DNA reads TGTGCCAGCAGACCCCGGGACGAGGGGGAAAAACTGTTTTTT.

This clone appeared once. The chain recombines TRBV19 with TRBJ2-3; TRBD1 matches at 9 bases. The ends lost 6 bases at V and 8 bases at J; junction bases unmatched: 9. CDR3 size: 14 residues. Germline loops: CDR1 LNHDA, CDR2 SQIVND (reference sequence). CDR3 region: CASSFADRGGTQYF. CDR3 sequence (DNA): TGTGCCAGTAGCTTCGCGGACAGGGGAGGTACGCAGTATTTT. Full variable domain (remainder filled in from reference TRBV19 and TRBJ2-3): DGGITQSPKYLFRKEGQNVTLSCEQNLNHDAMYWYRQDPGQGLRLIYYSQIVNDFQKGDIAEGYSVSREKKESFPLTVTSAQKNPTAFYLCASSFADRGGTQYFGPGTRLTVL.

The gene calls are TRBV6-1 and TRBJ2-3; a possible D gene is TRBD1 (5 bases). Trimming removed 8 bases at V and 2 bases at J, with 17 bases between. There are 15 residues in the CDR3. Germline V gene sequence: CDR1 MNHNS, CDR2 SASEGT. The DNA of the CDR3 is TGTGCCAGCCCGCTGACAGAGACGTCCACAGATACGCAGTATTTT. It is translated as CASPLTETSTDTQYF.

The chain has TRBV7-2 and TRBJ1-6; unclear D gene. CDR1 SGHTA and CDR2 FQGNSA come from the germline V gene. Between the trimmed V and J ends, which lost 0 bases and 9 bases, there was a span of 15 bases. This CDR3 contains 16 residues. The CDR3, as DNA: TGTGCCAGCAGCTTAGCAGTCTCAGCCGGCGGTTCACCCCTCCACTTT. It codes for CASSLAVSAGGSPLHF. The variable domain in full, with the rest retrieved from reference TRBV7-2 and TRBJ1-6, is GAGVSQSPSNKVTEKGKDVELRCDPISGHTALYWYRQSLGQGLEFLIYFQGNSAPDKSGLPSDRFSAERTGGSVSTLTIQRTQQEDSAVYLCASSLAVSAGGSPLHFGNGTRLTVT.

The table lists this clone with a count of one. The CDR3 sequence: CASREGSPSWAGELFF. In nucleotides, the CDR3 is TGCGCCAGCAGGGAGGGGTCCCCCTCCTGGGCCGGGGAGCTGTTTTTT. The genes are TRBV5-1 and TRBJ2-2; D perhaps matches TRBD2 (6 bases). The V gene lost 5 bases and the J gene lost 6 bases, with 20 bases spanning the gap. This CDR3 has 16 residues. Germline loops: CDR1 SGHRS, CDR2 YFSETQ.

V usage is TRBV9 and J usage is TRBJ1-1; D gene ambiguous. V lost 0 bases to trimming and J lost 3 bases, with 6 bases between them. The CDR3 spans 13 residues. CDR1 is SGDLS, CDR2 YYNGEE, per germline. The CDR3 bases are TGTGCCAGCAGCGTAGACCAGGACACTGAAGCTTTCTTT. Translated, it gives CASSVDQDTEAFF.

As to this clone: This CDR3 is also generated by other DNA sequences in the sample. The chain has TRBV5-1 and TRBJ2-7; D not resolved. The CDR3 loop spans 12 amino acids. V was pared by 0 bases and J by 2 bases, with 3 bases between. Germline values: CDR1 SGHRS, CDR2 YFSETQ. The CDR3 sequence is CASSLGAYEQYF. The CDR3 coding sequence is TGCGCCAGCAGCTTGGGGGCCTACGAGCAGTACTTC.

In DNA form, the CDR3 reads TGTGCCAGCAGCTTAGGGCAGGGGGCGCGGGCTTTCTTT. Translation gives CASSLGQGARAFF. The rearrangement joins TRBV7-2 to TRBJ1-1; 8 positions agree with TRBD1. The trim removed 1 base at V and 11 bases at J, leaving 6 bases unmatched. Germline V lookup: CDR1 SGHTA, CDR2 FQGNSA. The CDR3 consists of 13 residues.

The chain couples TRBV5-4 to TRBJ1-1; D remains ambiguous. This CDR3 has 13 residues. V dropped 4 bases and J dropped 10 bases, with 17 bases sitting between them. Germline loops: CDR1 SGHNT, CDR2 YYREEE (reference sequence). Here the CDR3 DNA reads TGTGCCAGCAGCACGGGAGGTGAGGGTCTAGCTTTCTTT. It is translated as CASSTGGEGLAFF.

V and J are TRBV11-3 and TRBJ2-3, with a weak D call TRBD2 (5 bases). Trimming shortened V by 3 bases and J by 2 bases, and 9 bases separated the two germline ends. The CDR3 is 14 residues long. Germline CDR1 reads SGHNT; CDR2 reads YENEEA. The DNA for the CDR3 is TGTGCCAGCAGCTTCGGACTGAACACAGATACGCAGTATTTT. It codes for CASSFGLNTDTQYF.

This clone was detected once. The chain joins TRBV19 to TRBJ2-2; no reliable D call. Trimming pared 4 bases from V and 3 bases from J, leaving 15 bases between. This CDR3 is built from 16 residues. CDR1 and CDR2 from the germline V gene are LNHDA and SQIVND (reference sequence). CDR3 sequence (DNA): TGTGCCAGTAGTACGCCTCAGGACCGAGACACCGGGGAGCTGTTTTTT. As protein: CASSTPQDRDTGELFF.

CDR3 nucleotides: TGCGCCAGCAGCACAACCGGGTCGAATGAAGCTTTCTTT. The encoded protein is CASSTTGSNEAFF. The chain couples TRBV5-1 to TRBJ1-1; D gene uncertain. Germline V gene sequence: CDR1 SGHRS, CDR2 YFSETQ. There are 13 residues in the CDR3. The V end was cut by 4 bases, the J end by 7 bases, with 14 bases between.